This T cell receptor beta chain stems from a study of blood T cell repertoires in COVID-19. Across the study: Acute-phase and convalescent COVID-19 samples originated in the United States, Italy and Spain. The analysed material was cDNA or gDNA that came from T cells, B-cell-depleted T cells, or PBMCs.

As processed by the authors: Nucleated cell number was recorded as an estimate derived from reference gene primer amplification. Profiled with immunoSEQ multiplex PCR; TCRdb holds only in-frame clones, not every one. That table supplies the V and J calls and clone size; D and trimming were determined from the DNA. The sample yields about 260,000 clones, roughly 87% seen once. V dropped 7 bases and J dropped 5 bases, with 12 bases sitting between them. The CDR3 has 14 amino acids. CDR1 is SGHAT, CDR2 FQNNGV, per germline. The sample comprised peripheral blood. The J gene is TRBJ1-6, the V gene TRBV11-2; D gene unclear. This sequence originates from a woman between 45 and 65 years old who had recovered from COVID-19. The chain's CDR3 is CASTTLGHNSPLHF. For the CDR3, the DNA is TGTGCCAGCACGACTTTGGGTCATAATTCACCCCTCCACTTT.